The clone carrying this T cell receptor (beta chain) has just a few counts. Its specificity is unknown. The V end was cut by 4 bases, the J end by 4 bases, with 16 bases between. The CDR3 is made up of 15 amino acids. In germline, CDR1 is MNHNY, CDR2 SVGAGI (reference sequence). The data belong to a study of pediatric ulcerative colitis. The study, taken as a whole, reports: A couple of rectal clonotypes were found only in ulcerative colitis patients, all of them. A couple of patients' blood samples yielded substantially fewer templates.

Produced via immunoSEQ multiplex PCR; TCRdb's table is partial and in-frame only. This sample yields tens of thousands of clones, of which around three quarters are seen a single time; 0.65% to 0.75% belongs to the top ten. The rectum was sampled with one to two pinch biopsies at colonoscopy. The sequence was collected from a boy aged 10-17 years with moderate ulcerative colitis. Sequencing used gut tissue. This chain links TRBV6-6 with TRBJ1-2, with D tentatively TRBD1 (5 bases). CDR3 DNA sequence: TGTGCCAGCAGTTCCTTATCGACAGTCTCCTATGGCTACACCTTC. Translated, it gives CASSSLSTVSYGYTF.